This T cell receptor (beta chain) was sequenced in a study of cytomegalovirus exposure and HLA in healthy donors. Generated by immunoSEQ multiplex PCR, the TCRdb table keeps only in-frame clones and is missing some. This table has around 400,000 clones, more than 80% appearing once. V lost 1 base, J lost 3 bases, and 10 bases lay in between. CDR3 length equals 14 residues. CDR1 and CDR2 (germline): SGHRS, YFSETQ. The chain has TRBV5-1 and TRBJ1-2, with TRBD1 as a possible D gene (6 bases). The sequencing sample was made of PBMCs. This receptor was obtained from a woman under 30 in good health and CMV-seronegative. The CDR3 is CASSLLDRDYGYTF. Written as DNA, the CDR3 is TGCGCCAGCAGCTTGTTGGACAGAGACTATGGCTACACCTTC. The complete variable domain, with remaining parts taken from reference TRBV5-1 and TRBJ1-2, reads KAGVTQTPRYLIKTRGQQVTLSCSPISGHRSVSWYQQTPGQGLQFLFEYFSETQRNKGNFPGRFSGRQFSNSRSEMNVSTLELGDSALYLCASSLLDRDYGYTFGSGTRLTVV.